This TCR beta chain was identified during a study of T cells after yellow fever vaccination. Points from the study as a whole: Abundant clonotypes (contaminants from the bulk population) could be present in FACS-sorted repertoires. Overlap between CD4 and CD8 compartments was detected for a small share of clonotypes. On re-exposure, the response was weaker but peaked faster, at day 5 versus 15.

TCRdb redid the calling of the 5' RACE reads with MiXCR, one entry per CDR3 protein. The sample includes around 600,000 distinct CDR3 sequences, about 12% of them seen just once. Concerning this clonotype itself: What it binds is not known.

The CDR3 loop spans 14 amino acids. Germline loops: CDR1 LNHDA, CDR2 SQIVND (reference sequence). Trimming shortened V by 7 bases and J by 4 bases, and 15 bases separated the two germline ends. The V and J genes are TRBV19 and TRBJ2-3; D perhaps matches TRBD2 (6 bases). This specimen consisted of PBMCs, obtained on the day of the yellow fever booster vaccination. The receptor was derived from a man aged 25 to 45 who received the YFV17D yellow fever vaccine. The CDR3: CASKTEGRSDTQYF. The DNA of the CDR3 is TGTGCCAGTAAAACGGAGGGAAGGTCAGATACGCAGTATTTT.